This TCR beta chain was captured by sequencing in a study of brain metastases from non-small cell lung cancer. V dropped 4 bases and J dropped 0 bases, with 15 bases sitting between them. The CDR3 has 15 amino acids. Germline values: CDR1 SQVTM, CDR2 ANQGSEA. Regarding the study as a whole: T-cell infiltration was lower in brain metastases than primaries (P < 0.001). In about 60% of brain metastases, T-cell clones were expanded compared with matched primary tumors. Brain metastases shared most TCR repertoire with primaries, with sparse T cells.

Notes on this clone: Antigen specificity is unknown. Other DNA sequences from this sample encode an identical CDR3 as well.

Generated by immunoSEQ multiplex PCR, the TCRdb table keeps only in-frame clones and is missing some. In the table there are 3,500 to 5,500 clones, about 79% of which are singletons. V and J are TRBV29-1 and TRBJ1-2; D is possibly TRBD1 (6 bases). The clonotype was recovered from a donor aged 40 or older with non-small cell lung cancer. Sequenced sample: primary lung tumor tissue. CDR3 loop: CSVVAGARANYGYTF. As DNA, the CDR3 is TGCAGCGTTGTCGCGGGGGCGCGGGCTAACTATGGCTACACCTTC.